A selection of T cell receptor beta chains follows, all from one sample in a study of cytomegalovirus exposure and HLA in healthy donors. TCRdb's table, derived via immunoSEQ multiplex PCR, lists solely in-frame clones and lacks some. The repertoire holds 150,000 or so clones, with roughly four fifths as singletons. Sequenced: PBMCs. The receptors stem from a female donor in good health and CMV-seronegative. CDR3s include the opening cysteine and the closing phenylalanine or tryptophan. The D gene is left open where the match is weak. The size of a clone is reported for some rows only, either as once, few or many, or as a class for expanded clones.

d_gene	v_gene	j_gene	len	abundance	CDR3nt	CDR3aa
TRBD1	TRBV29-1	TRBJ1-5	14	NA	TGCAGCCCATGCCGGGACAGGTCATATCAGCCCCAGCATTTT	CSPCRDRSYQPQHF
NA	TRBV6-5	TRBJ1-5	13	NA	TGTGCCAGCAGGGAGGGGGGGAATCAGCCCCAGCATTTT	CASREGGNQPQHF
TRBD2	TRBV9	TRBJ2-3	16	NA	TGTGCCAGCAGCGCCTGGGGGCGGGGGGGCGCAGATACGCAGTATTTT	CASSAWGRGGADTQYF
TRBD2	TRBV4-1	TRBJ2-4	19	NA	TGCGCCAGCAGCCAAGGCATAGCGCGGGGGGGGCTAGCCAAAAACATTCAGTACTTC	CASSQGIARGGLAKNIQYF
TRBD1	TRBV27	TRBJ2-7	15	few	TGTGCCAGCAGTTTACGCTGGCAGGGGGCGGACGAGCAGTACTTC	CASSLRWQGADEQYF
TRBD2	TRBV28	TRBJ2-7	15	few	TGTGCCAGCAGTTTATGGGCTAGCGGAGCCTACGAGCAGTACTTC	CASSLWASGAYEQYF
TRBD1	TRBV7-8	TRBJ2-5	18	few	TGTGCCAGCAGCAGAAGGACAGGGGGGTATAGGTACCAAGAGACCCAGTACTTC	CASSRRTGGYRYQETQYF
TRBD2	TRBV30	TRBJ2-7	17	NA	TGTGCCTGGAGTGTAAACGAGGGACTAGCGGGAGTGTGGGGGCAGTACTTC	CAWSVNEGLAGVWGQYF
NA	TRBV9	TRBJ1-3	15	NA	TGTGCCAGCAGCGTAGTGGGGAGCTCTGGAAACACCATATATTTT	CASSVVGSSGNTIYF
NA	TRBV11-2	TRBJ2-1	15	NA	TGTGCCAGCAGCTTATATACCAGCGGCTACAATGAGCAGTTCTTC	CASSLYTSGYNEQFF
TRBD1	TRBV19	TRBJ2-7	15	NA	TGTGCCAGTAGTACCAAGGGACAGGGAAGCTACGAGCAGTACTTC	CASSTKGQGSYEQYF
NA	TRBV19	TRBJ1-4	15	NA	TGTGCCAGTAGTGAGACAGATGCAACTAATGAAAAACTGTTTTTT	CASSETDATNEKLFF
TRBD2	TRBV5-1	TRBJ2-1	14	few	TGCGCCAGTCAAGCATCAGCGGGGGACAATGAGCAGTTCTTC	CASQASAGDNEQFF
NA	TRBV28	TRBJ2-5	13	NA	TGTGCCAGCAGTAGGAGACAGCAAGAGACCCAGTACTTC	CASSRRQQETQYF
NA	TRBV18	TRBJ2-3	14	NA	TGTGCCAGCTCAACGGACACCAGCACAGATACGCAGTATTTT	CASSTDTSTDTQYF
TRBD2	TRBV18	TRBJ2-5	13	few	TGTGCCAGCTCACCTAGCGGGGAAGAGACCCAGTACTTC	CASSPSGEETQYF
TRBD1	TRBV5-4	TRBJ2-7	16	NA	TGTGCCAGCAGCGACCCCCGGGACAGGGGAACCTACGAGCAGTACTTC	CASSDPRDRGTYEQYF
TRBD1	TRBV7-9	TRBJ2-2	16	NA	TGTGCCAGCAGCTTAGACAGGGGGTCGACCACCGGGGAGCTGTTTTTT	CASSLDRGSTTGELFF
NA	TRBV2	TRBJ1-2	13	NA	TGTGCCAGCAGTGTAACAGGCCGCGGAGGCTACACCTTC	CASSVTGRGGYTF
NA	TRBV13	TRBJ2-1	12	NA	TGTGCCAGCAGCTTGTGGTTCCAGGAGCAGTTCTTC	CASSLWFQEQFF
TRBD1	TRBV2	TRBJ1-4	13	NA	TGTGCCAGTCGACAGGGACCTAATGAAAAACTGTTTTTT	CASRQGPNEKLFF
TRBD1	TRBV5-6	TRBJ2-1	15	NA	TGTGCCAGCAGCCCAAAAGGGACAGGGAAAAATGAGCAGTTCTTC	CASSPKGTGKNEQFF
NA	TRBV30	TRBJ1-1	13	NA	TGTGCCTGGAGCCTCACGGTCAACACTGAAGCTTTCTTT	CAWSLTVNTEAFF
TRBD2	TRBV28	TRBJ2-7	19	NA	TGTGCCAGCAGTCCGACAGCTACTAGCGGGAAGGAGAGCCCCTACGAGCAGTACTTC	CASSPTATSGKESPYEQYF
TRBD1	TRBV7-9	TRBJ1-2	15	NA	TGTTCCAGCAGCTCTTACCAGGGGGCTCGCGTTGGCTACACCTTC	CSSSSYQGARVGYTF
NA	TRBV5-5	TRBJ2-7	15	once	TGTGCCAGCAGCTTGTTTGGGGGGGCCCCCTACGAGCAGTACTTC	CASSLFGGAPYEQYF
TRBD2	TRBV27	TRBJ2-5	14	NA	TGTGCCAGCAGTTTAATAGCGGGGGGGGAGACCCAGTACTTC	CASSLIAGGETQYF
TRBD1	TRBV20-1	TRBJ1-1	11	NA	TGCAGTGCAGAAGACAGGGTGATGGCTTTCTTT	CSAEDRVMAFF
TRBD1	TRBV7-9	TRBJ1-2	19	NA	TGTTCCAGCAGCCCCCCCCCAATGGACAGGCTCCCCCGTGGGTTTGGCTACACCTTC	CSSSPPPMDRLPRGFGYTF
TRBD1	TRBV11-2	TRBJ1-2	14	NA	TGTGCCAGCAGCTATTCGGACAGGGCTTGGGGCTACACCTTC	CASSYSDRAWGYTF
NA	TRBV18	TRBJ2-3	15	NA	TGTGCCAGCTCACCACTGGTTACTTTCACAGATACGCAGTATTTT	CASSPLVTFTDTQYF
TRBD1	TRBV2	TRBJ2-7	14	once	TGTGCCAGCAGTGGCCGGGACAGGGGCCACGAGCAGTACTTC	CASSGRDRGHEQYF
NA	TRBV2	TRBJ1-1	12	few	TGTGCCAGCAGTGAAAGCCCCCGTGAAGCTTTCTTT	CASSESPREAFF
NA	TRBV30	TRBJ2-7	14	once	TGTGCCTGGAGTTTCGTGACAAACGATTACGAGCAGTACTTC	CAWSFVTNDYEQYF
NA	TRBV30	TRBJ1-1	13	NA	TGTGCCTGGACAACCGGGGGGGACACTGAAGCTTTCTTT	CAWTTGGDTEAFF
NA	TRBV19	TRBJ2-7	18	NA	TGTGCCAGTAGTATAGACATCCCTGACTACCCCAGCTCCTACGAGCAGTACTTC	CASSIDIPDYPSSYEQYF
NA	TRBV29-1	TRBJ2-1	12	NA	TGCAGCGTTGACAGGGGACACAATGAGCAGTTCTTC	CSVDRGHNEQFF